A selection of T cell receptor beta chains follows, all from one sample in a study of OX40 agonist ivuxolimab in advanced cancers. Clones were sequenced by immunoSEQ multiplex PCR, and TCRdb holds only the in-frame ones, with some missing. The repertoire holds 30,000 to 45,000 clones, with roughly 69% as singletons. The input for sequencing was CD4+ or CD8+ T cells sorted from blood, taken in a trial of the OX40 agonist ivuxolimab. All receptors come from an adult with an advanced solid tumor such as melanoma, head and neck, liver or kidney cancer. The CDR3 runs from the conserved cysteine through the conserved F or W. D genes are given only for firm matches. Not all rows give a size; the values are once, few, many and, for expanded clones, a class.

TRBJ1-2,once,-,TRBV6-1,CASSEGMAWGAYGYTF,TGTGCCAGCAGTGAAGGAATGGCCTGGGGGGCGTACGGCTACACCTTC
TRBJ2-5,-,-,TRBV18,CASSPPFRETQYF,TGTGCCAGCTCACCACCTTTCCGTGAGACCCAGTACTTC
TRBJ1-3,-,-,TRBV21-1,CASSLTTYSGNTIYF,TGTGCCAGCAGCTTAACCACTTACTCTGGAAACACCATATATTTT
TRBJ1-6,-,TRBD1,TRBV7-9,CASSSPDRHSPLHF,TGTGCCAGCAGTTCTCCGGACAGGCATTCACCCCTCCACTTT
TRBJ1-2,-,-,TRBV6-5,CASTKGRGYTF,TGTGCCAGCACTAAGGGGCGCGGCTACACCTTC
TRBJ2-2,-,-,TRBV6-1,CASSAQGVGELFF,TGTGCCAGCAGTGCCCAGGGAGTCGGGGAGCTGTTTTTT
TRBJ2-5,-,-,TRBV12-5,CASGLVEETQYF,TGTGCTAGTGGTTTGGTAGAGGAGACCCAGTACTTC
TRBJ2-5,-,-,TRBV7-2,CASSLQYRETQYF,TGTGCCAGCAGCCTTCAGTACCGCGAGACCCAGTACTTC
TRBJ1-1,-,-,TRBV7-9,CASSSWGMNTEAFF,TGTGCCAGCAGCTCTTGGGGGATGAACACTGAAGCTTTCTTT
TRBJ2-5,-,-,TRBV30,CASSMTRGETQYF,TGTGCCAGTAGTATGACCAGGGGAGAGACCCAGTACTTC
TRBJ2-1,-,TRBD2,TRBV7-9,CASSLEWGGTDEQFF,TGTGCCAGCAGCTTAGAGTGGGGAGGGACGGATGAGCAGTTCTTC
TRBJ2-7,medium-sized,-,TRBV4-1,CASGHRWESYEQYF,TGCGCCAGCGGCCACAGGTGGGAGTCCTACGAGCAGTACTTC
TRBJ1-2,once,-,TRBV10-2,CASSESRETYGYTF,TGCGCCAGCAGTGAGTCGAGGGAAACCTATGGCTACACCTTC
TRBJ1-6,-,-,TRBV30,CAWSVRGMENSPLHF,TGTGCCTGGAGTGTACGAGGGATGGAAAATTCACCCCTCCACTTT
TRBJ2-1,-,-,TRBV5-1,CASSRSGNEQFF,TGCGCCAGCAGCCGGTCGGGCAATGAGCAGTTCTTC
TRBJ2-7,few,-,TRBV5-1,CASTPGGSAYEQYF,TGCGCCAGCACCCCGGGTGGGTCGGCTTACGAGCAGTACTTC
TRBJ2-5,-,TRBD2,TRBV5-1,CASSLTPSGVRAQYF,TGCGCCAGCAGCTTGACTCCTAGCGGGGTCCGGGCCCAGTACTTC
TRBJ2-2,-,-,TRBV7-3,CASSLTGSNTGELFF,TGTGCCAGCAGCTTAACTGGGTCGAACACCGGGGAGCTGTTTTTT
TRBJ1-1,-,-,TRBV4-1,CASSPGGGRTEAFF,TGCGCCAGCAGCCCCGGGGGAGGGCGCACTGAAGCTTTCTTT
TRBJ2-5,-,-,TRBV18,CASSSNSEETQYF,TGTGCCAGCTCATCCAACAGTGAAGAGACCCAGTACTTC
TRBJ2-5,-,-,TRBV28,CASSLTGWFQETQYF,TGTGCCAGCAGTTTAACAGGGTGGTTTCAAGAGACCCAGTACTTC
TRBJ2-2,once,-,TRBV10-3,CAISADDRTNTGELFF,TGTGCCATCAGTGCAGACGACAGAACGAACACCGGGGAGCTGTTTTTT
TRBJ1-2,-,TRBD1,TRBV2,CASRGDRGGGYTF,TGTGCCAGCAGAGGCGACAGGGGCGGTGGCTACACCTTC
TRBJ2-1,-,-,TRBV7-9,CASSSLVNEQFF,TGTGCCAGCAGCTCCTTAGTCAATGAGCAGTTCTTC
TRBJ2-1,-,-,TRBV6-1,CASSEGQGPYNEQFF,TGTGCCAGCAGTGAGGGGCAGGGTCCCTACAATGAGCAGTTCTTC
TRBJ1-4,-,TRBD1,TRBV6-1,CASSVQDKGDRKLFF,TGTGCCAGCAGTGTACAGGACAAGGGGGACAGAAAACTGTTTTTT
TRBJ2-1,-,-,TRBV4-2,CASSQETNEQFF,TGTGCCAGCAGCCAAGAAACGAATGAGCAGTTCTTC
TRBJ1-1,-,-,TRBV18,CASSSDTEAFF,TGTGCCAGCTCATCGGACACTGAAGCTTTCTTT
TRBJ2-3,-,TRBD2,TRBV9,CASSVLAGGDTQYF,TGTGCCAGCAGCGTCCTAGCGGGGGGAGATACGCAGTATTTT
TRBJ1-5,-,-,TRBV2,CASGQDPYQPQHF,TGTGCCAGCGGACAAGACCCGTACCAGCCCCAGCATTTT
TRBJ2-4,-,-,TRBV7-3,CASSLTRRGAQAKNIQYF,TGTGCCAGCAGCTTAACCCGTCGGGGGGCGCAAGCCAAAAACATTCAGTACTTC
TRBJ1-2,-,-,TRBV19,CASSMRGWDGPNYGYTF,TGTGCCAGTAGTATGCGGGGTTGGGACGGACCTAACTATGGCTACACCTTC
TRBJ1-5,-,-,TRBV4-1,CASSPSYPTMQPQHF,TGCGCCAGCAGCCCTAGCTACCCAACCATGCAGCCCCAGCATTTT
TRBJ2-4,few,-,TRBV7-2,CASTKGPLGDIQYF,TGTGCCAGCACCAAGGGCCCGCTAGGGGACATTCAGTACTTC
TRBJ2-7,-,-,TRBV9,CASSGMGGEQYF,TGTGCCAGCAGCGGAATGGGGGGCGAGCAGTACTTC
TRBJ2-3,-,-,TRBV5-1,CASSPTTGSTDTQYF,TGCGCCAGCAGTCCTACGACAGGTAGCACAGATACGCAGTATTTT
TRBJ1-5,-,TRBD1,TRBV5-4,CASSQETGGGQPQHF,TGTGCCAGCAGCCAAGAGACAGGGGGTGGCCAGCCCCAGCATTTT
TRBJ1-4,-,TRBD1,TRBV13,CASSRTGGGEKLFF,TGTGCCAGCAGCAGGACAGGGGGAGGGGAAAAACTGTTTTTT
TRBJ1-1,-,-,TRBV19,CASSIGGLNTEAFF,TGTGCCAGTAGTATTGGCGGATTGAACACTGAAGCTTTCTTT
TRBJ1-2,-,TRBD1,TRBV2,CASYTGTGAVFYGYTF,TGTGCCAGCTATACCGGGACAGGGGCGGTCTTCTATGGCTACACCTTC
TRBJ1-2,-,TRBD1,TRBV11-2,CASSLDRAGGLYGYTF,TGTGCCAGCAGCTTAGACCGGGCAGGGGGCCTCTATGGCTACACCTTC
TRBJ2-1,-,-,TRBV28,CASSDRFYEQFF,TGTGCCAGCAGTGACAGGTTCTATGAGCAGTTCTTC
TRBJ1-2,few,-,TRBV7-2,CASSGLADYGYTF,TGTGCCAGCAGCGGCCTGGCAGATTATGGCTACACCTTC
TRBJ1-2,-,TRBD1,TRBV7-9,CASTPLEGAGYGYTF,TGTGCCAGCACCCCTCTGGAGGGGGCAGGCTATGGCTACACCTTC
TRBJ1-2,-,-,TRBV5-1,CASSLDGTLFGYGYTF,TGCGCCAGCAGCTTGGACGGCACCCTGTTCGGGTATGGCTACACCTTC
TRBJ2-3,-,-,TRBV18,CASSLGPPPADTQYF,TGTGCCAGCTCCCTTGGCCCACCCCCCGCAGATACGCAGTATTTT
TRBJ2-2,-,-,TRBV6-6,CASSPPGDGTGELFF,TGTGCCAGCAGTCCTCCGGGGGACGGCACCGGGGAGCTGTTTTTT
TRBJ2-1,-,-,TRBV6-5,CASSYSPGFNEQFF,TGTGCCAGCAGTTACTCGCCCGGGTTCAATGAGCAGTTCTTC
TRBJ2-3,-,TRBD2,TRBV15,CATSRARGGRVTQYF,TGTGCCACCAGCAGAGCCCGGGGGGGAAGGGTTACGCAGTATTTT
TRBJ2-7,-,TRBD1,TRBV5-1,CASSLTTGGEWGEQYF,TGCGCCAGCAGCCTAACCACAGGGGGCGAATGGGGCGAGCAGTACTTC
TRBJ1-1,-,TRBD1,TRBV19,CASSIGQAYTEAFF,TGTGCCAGTAGTATTGGACAGGCCTACACTGAAGCTTTCTTT
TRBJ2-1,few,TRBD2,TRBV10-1,CASSGGTSGGAPHNEQFF,TGCGCCAGCAGTGGAGGGACTAGCGGGGGGGCTCCTCACAATGAGCAGTTCTTC
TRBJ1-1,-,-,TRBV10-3,CAISEYNTEAFF,TGTGCCATCAGTGAGTATAACACTGAAGCTTTCTTT
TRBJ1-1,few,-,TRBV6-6,CASSDSRDPNTEAFF,TGTGCCAGCTCGGATTCACGGGACCCGAACACTGAAGCTTTCTTT
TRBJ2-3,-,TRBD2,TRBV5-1,CASYGGENTDTQYF,TGCGCCAGCTATGGGGGGGAGAACACAGATACGCAGTATTTT